The entry below gives a single T cell receptor (beta chain) sequence along with its context. This receptor's antigen is unknown. The input lacks base qualities; no much larger clone sits a single base away. The source of the sample is a study of shared clonotypes between healthy human individuals (dated by TCRdb to about 2020). With respect to the entire study: A couple of women and three men aged 18 to 49 years were included in the cohort. For each donor, CD4 naive and CD4 memory were each run on three plates, CD8 naive on two plates, and CD8 memory on one plate. Different laboratories and diverse techniques were used to prepare libraries and sequence TCR repertoires, to increase sequencing depth and limit assay-specific biases. Between about 0.8 and 9 billion PBMCs per donor were obtained by leukapheresis. To estimate repertoire size and how much clonotype sharing occurs between individuals, the study deeply sequenced the blood TCR repertoires of about five healthy adults.

In the germline V gene, CDR1 corresponds to KGHSH and CDR2 to LQKENI. The CDR3 starts with the cysteine, ends with the phenylalanine, and has 14 residues. Only CDR3 DNA remains: 42 bases, in frame from the first base. Trimming costs V 2 bases and J 6 bases, and their ends lie 10 bases apart. What the authors observed across the whole study: Pairwise subsampling indicated that sequencing depth was expected to affect the degree of clonotype sharing among donors. Only blood was sampled, and tissue TCR repertoires likely differ from those in blood. Because the study included only a small number of donors, the genetic and exposure-history diversity represented was limited. Incomplete sequencing was indicated by rarefaction of sorted-subset datasets, despite the large sequencing depth. About 5% of naive CD4, 3.5% of naive CD8, approximately 2% of memory CD4, and about 0.4% of memory CD8 clonotypes were shared across a few donors. Compared with non-shared clonotypes, clonotypes shared by all four sorted-subset donors had higher generation probabilities. Naive subsets generally had larger estimated clonotype richness than memory subsets.

Healthy HIV-negative adults with no recently reported acute infections or vaccinations were included as donors. Only Caucasian adults living in Nashville, Tennessee, USA were represented among the donors. CD4+ T cells were enriched by magnetic negative selection; naive cells were then positively selected on CD45RA, and the negative fraction formed the memory subset. Blood was collected by leukapheresis, and PBMCs were isolated by Ficoll-Histopaque density gradient centrifugation and then cryopreserved in liquid nitrogen vapor phase. Analytical flow cytometry was used to check the purity and quantity of every magnetically sorted T cell population. From each sorted fraction, genomic DNA was isolated and quantified by UV absorbance on a Nanodrop 2000c. Using the deep immunoSEQ assay, TCR CDR3 regions were amplified from genomic DNA by multiplex PCR. For each cell subset, the extracted genomic DNA was distributed evenly across all wells of several immunoSEQ 96-well plates, and each plate served as one replicate. Each replicate PCR for sorted subsets received about 0.2 ug genomic DNA, equal to about 29,000 T cell genomes. Purified libraries were measured with a Qubit 3.0 fluorometer, size-checked on a Bioanalyzer 2100, and measured again with the KAPA Library Quantification kit. Each immunoSEQ 96-well plate was sequenced on its own single-read 150-cycle Illumina NextSeq 550 flow cell. In the original analysis: Because the immunoSEQ output included only junctional sequences and no quality scores, the filtering could not be the same as the filtering used for full-length reads. To assign V/J genes and CDR3, sequences were annotated against IMGT germline references using PyIR, a Python wrapper for IgBLAST v1.9. Any read was removed if the V/J assignment was weak (E-value above 1e-6), the CDR3 was missing, or the read contained stop codons, out-of-frame junctions, or ambiguous translated residues. V3J clonotypes were defined as sequences sharing an identical inferred V gene, J gene, and CDR3 amino acid sequence. Percentage overlap between repertoires was calculated by dividing the number of shared unique clonotypes by the size of the smaller repertoire. Richness of each repertoire was evaluated using RTK rarefaction, the Chao1 estimator, and Recon v2.1 estimates of unobserved clonotypes. For all TCRbeta clonotypes obtained by the gDNA method from a few donors, generation probabilities were computed with OLGA. What TCRdb holds here is the immuneACCESS table cut down to in-frame rearrangements. Part of the clones is not present; checked against another copy, under half of the missing clones reflect an unresolved V gene, and the others are unexplained. From that table come the V and J calls and clone size; the DNA was used to work out D and trimming. The sample includes roughly 640,000 clones, with approximately 74% observed a single time. Jointly, the top ten make up less than 2% of the sample.

This sequence originates from a woman aged 30 to 39 in good health. The chain links TRBV18 with TRBJ1-4; 6 matching bases give a weak D call of TRBD1. Sequencing was done on a sample of memory CD4+ T cells sorted from blood. In light of the paper, this sample's cell subset or site label describes: CD45RA-negative fraction. In nucleotides, the sequence is TGTGCCAGCTCACCAAGGGGGAATTATGAAAAACTGTTTTTT. The resulting protein is CASSPRGNYEKLFF.